Listed here are 18 T cell receptor beta chains from one sample, sequenced in a study of memory CD4+ T cells and cytomegalovirus serostatus. Single viable CD3+CD4+CD8-CD45RO+ cells were sorted as the memory CD4+ T cells. TCRdb's table, derived via immunoSEQ multiplex PCR, lists solely in-frame clones and lacks some. The sample has 52,000 or so clones; roughly four fifths are singletons. The sequenced sample consisted of memory CD4+ T cells from blood. The receptors originated from an adult in good health and CMV-seronegative.

The chain is built from TRBV5-1 and TRBJ2-3; 14 nucleotides align to TRBD2. The CDR3 length is 18 residues. Looked up from germline, CDR1 is SGHRS and CDR2 is YFSETQ. V lost 3 bases and J lost 4; bases outside the gene matches: 10. Here the CDR3 reads CASSSTARLAGGPDTQYF. CDR3 nucleotides: TGCGCCAGCAGCTCCACCGCTAGACTAGCGGGGGGGCCAGATACGCAGTATTTT.

The V call is TRBV30, the J call TRBJ1-5; D might be TRBD1 (5 bases). V gave up 2 bases and J gave up 3 bases, with 11 bases separating them. This CDR3 is 14 amino acids long. Germline CDR1 is GTSNPN and CDR2 is SVGIG (reference sequence). CDR3 residues: CAWSSGQLNQPQHF. The CDR3 nucleotides read TGTGCCTGGAGTTCGGGGCAGCTCAATCAGCCCCAGCATTTT.

The J gene is TRBJ2-1, the V gene TRBV7-9; 7 bases match TRBD2. CDR3 length: 15 amino acids. Germline-derived CDR1 and CDR2 are SEHNR and FQNEAQ (reference sequence). V gave up 4 bases and J gave up 4 bases; unmatched junction bases: 7. The CDR3 nucleotides are TGTGCCAGCAGCTACAGCGGGGACCAATACAATGAGCAGTTCTTC. Translation gives CASSYSGDQYNEQFF. The complete variable domain, with remaining parts taken from reference TRBV7-9 and TRBJ2-1, reads DTGVSQNPRHKITKRGQNVTFRCDPISEHNRLYWYRQTLGQGPEFLTYFQNEAQLEKSRLLSDRFSAERPKGSFSTLEIQRTEQGDSAMYLCASSYSGDQYNEQFFGPGTRLTVL.

The chain carries TRBV11-2 and TRBJ1-1; 8 positions match TRBD1. Germline values: CDR1 SGHAT, CDR2 FQNNGV. V gave up 3 bases and J gave up 0 bases; unmatched junction bases: 3. The CDR3 is 15 residues long. The CDR3 DNA reads as TGTGCCAGCAGCTTGACAGGGGCCTTGAACACTGAAGCTTTCTTT. The encoded protein is CASSLTGALNTEAFF.

This clone was detected only once. The rearrangement links TRBV21-1 to TRBJ2-6; TRBD1, the D gene given by the table, was not confirmed from the DNA. TRBV21-1 is a known pseudogene. This CDR3 region has 18 residues. The chain's CDR3 is CASSATGTGVSGANVLTF. In DNA form, the CDR3 reads TGTGCCAGCAGCGCAACCGGGACAGGGGTCTCTGGGGCCAACGTCCTGACTTTC.

CDR3 nucleotide sequence: TGTGCCAGCAGGGGGACTAGCGGATATCAAGAGACCCAGTACTTC. Translating it yields CASRGTSGYQETQYF. V gene TRBV7-6 combines with J gene TRBJ2-5, with 11 positions matching TRBD2. This CDR3 has 15 amino acids. From germline, CDR1 is SGHVS and CDR2 FNYEAQ. J lost 2 bases, V lost 6 bases, and 5 bases had no gene match.

J is TRBJ2-7 and V is TRBV6-5; no clear D. Trimming left V 5 bases short and J 6 bases short, with 17 bases between. This CDR3 region has 14 residues. Germline CDR1 MNHEY, CDR2 SVGAGI. Here the CDR3 DNA reads TGTGCCAGCAGTCTCCTGCCTGACGTTTCCGAGCAGTACTTC. Amino acids: CASSLLPDVSEQYF.

The V and J genes are TRBV18 and TRBJ2-2; D might be TRBD2 (6 bases). CDR3 length: 14 amino acids. V gave up 0 bases and J gave up 7 bases, with 9 bases separating them. Per the germline V gene, CDR1 is KGHSH and CDR2 is LQKENI. The CDR3: CASSPPARGGELFF. CDR3 DNA: TGTGCCAGCTCACCACCTGCGCGGGGCGGGGAGCTGTTTTTT.

Turning to this clone: The sample carries other DNA sequences with the same CDR3. This rearrangement joins TRBV6-5 to TRBJ1-2, with TRBD1 matching 11 bases. This CDR3 region has 16 residues. Trimming took 0 bases from V and 2 from J; bases not matched to a gene: 2. CDR1 and CDR2 from the germline V gene are MNHEY and SVGAGI. CDR3 DNA sequence: TGTGCCAGCAGTTACTCCAGGACAGGGGGCAACTATGGCTACACCTTC. It encodes CASSYSRTGGNYGYTF.

As regards this clone: This specimen includes other DNA sequences encoding the same CDR3. The chain's CDR3 is CASSLGLQETQYF. CDR3 sequence (DNA): TGTGCCAGCAGTTTGGGCCTGCAAGAGACCCAGTACTTC. The chain combines TRBV28 with TRBJ2-5, with D unresolved. Germline V gene lookup returns CDR1 MDHEN and CDR2 SYDVKM. The length of the CDR3 is 13 residues. Trimming pared 3 bases from V and 2 bases from J, leaving 7 bases between.

The gene calls are TRBV27 and TRBJ2-5; possibly TRBD1 for D (5 bases). The CDR3 spans 12 residues. Trimming removed 3 bases at V and 7 bases at J, with 9 bases between. Germline V gene lookup returns CDR1 MNHEY and CDR2 SMNVEV (reference sequence). The CDR3 spells CASSFPQGTQYF. CDR3 bases: TGTGCCAGCAGTTTTCCCCAGGGGACCCAGTACTTC.

The CDR3 bases are TGTGCCAGCAGGGTCCTAGCGGGGGGGCCGAGCAATGAGCAGTTCTTC. The encoded protein is CASRVLAGGPSNEQFF. The V call is TRBV2, the J call TRBJ2-1; the match to TRBD2 covers 12 bases. The trim removed 6 bases at V and 6 bases at J, leaving 9 bases unmatched. CDR3 length equals 16 residues. Germline V gene sequence: CDR1 SNHLY, CDR2 FYNNEI.

The count of this clone is one. The CDR3 sequence: CASSVTGLEVNEQFF. In DNA form, the CDR3 reads TGTGCCAGCAGCGTAACAGGACTAGAGGTCAATGAGCAGTTCTTC. V is TRBV9 and J is TRBJ2-1; 7 bases are shared with TRBD2. This CDR3 comprises 15 residues. The trim removed 1 base at V and 6 bases at J, leaving 7 bases unmatched. Germline values: CDR1 SGDLS, CDR2 YYNGEE.

This clone was seen a handful of times. The genes are TRBV19 and TRBJ1-3; D unresolved. The CDR3 length is 15 residues. Germline V CDR1 and CDR2: LNHDA, SQIVND (reference sequence). The ends were cut back, 3 bases at V and 0 bases at J, with 9 bases in the middle. CDR3 protein: CASSMTVASGNTIYF. The CDR3 bases are TGTGCCAGTAGTATGACCGTGGCCTCTGGAAACACCATATATTTT.

In this sample, this clone turned up a few times. V is TRBV5-1 and J is TRBJ2-7, with D perhaps matching TRBD1 or TRBD2 (5 bases each). The CDR3 is made up of 14 amino acids. Germline lookup yields CDR1 SGHRS and CDR2 YFSETQ. V shed 3 bases and J shed 0 bases, with 10 bases lying between them. CDR3 bases: TGCGCCAGCAGCTCCGGGACGGCCTCCTACGAGCAGTACTTC. Translation gives CASSSGTASYEQYF.

The V and J genes are TRBV15 and TRBJ2-3; TRBD2 agrees at 9 bases. CDR3 length: 15 amino acids. V was pared by 3 bases and J by 1 base, with 2 bases of the junction left unmatched. Germline V gives CDR1 LNHNV, CDR2 YYDKDF (reference sequence). Here the CDR3 DNA reads TGTGCCACCAGCAGGACTAGCGGTGGCACAGATACGCAGTATTTT. Translating gives CATSRTSGGTDTQYF.

The chain uses TRBV5-1 and TRBJ1-2; TRBD1 matches at 7 bases. The ends lost 3 bases at V and 4 bases at J; junction bases unmatched: 15. Germline CDR1 SGHRS, CDR2 YFSETQ. This CDR3 has 17 residues. CDR3 DNA: TGCGCCAGCAGCTCCGCCTCCGGGACAGACTACCCCTATGGCTACACCTTC. Translating it yields CASSSASGTDYPYGYTF.

The rearrangement links TRBV7-2 to TRBJ1-2; D not resolved. Trimming took 6 bases from V and 1 from J, leaving 9 bases between them. The CDR3 runs 13 residues. Germline lookup yields CDR1 SGHTA and CDR2 FQGNSA. As DNA, the CDR3 is TGTGCCAGCAGGGGGTCTGGTAACTATGGCTACACCTTC. Its protein product is CASRGSGNYGYTF. The full variable domain, with the rest looked up from reference TRBV7-2 and TRBJ1-2, is GAGVSQSPSNKVTEKGKDVELRCDPISGHTALYWYRQSLGQGLEFLIYFQGNSAPDKSGLPSDRFSAERTGGSVSTLTIQRTQQEDSAVYLCASRGSGNYGYTFGSGTRLTVV.